This record looks at one T cell receptor (beta chain) sequence and its context. The CDR3 contains 12 residues. Looked up from germline, CDR1 is DFQATT and CDR2 is SNEGSKA (reference sequence). V was pared by 5 bases and J by 1 base, with 9 bases between. TCRdb re-derived calls from the 5' RACE reads in MiXCR, one entry per CDR3 protein. The table includes several thousand distinct CDR3 sequences, about a sixth detected once. This sample is drawn from a study of T-cell memory formation after mild COVID-19. The material sequenced was PBMCs or a T cell subset sorted from them (not recorded which). The V and J genes are TRBV20-1 and TRBJ2-7; possibly TRBD2 for D (6 bases). The receptor's source is an adult who had mild COVID-19 (a few samples of this study predate the infection). Cell type and time point are not known. This chain's CDR3 is CSASGLSYEQYF. CDR3 nucleotide sequence: TGCAGTGCTTCGGGACTTTCCTACGAGCAGTACTTC.